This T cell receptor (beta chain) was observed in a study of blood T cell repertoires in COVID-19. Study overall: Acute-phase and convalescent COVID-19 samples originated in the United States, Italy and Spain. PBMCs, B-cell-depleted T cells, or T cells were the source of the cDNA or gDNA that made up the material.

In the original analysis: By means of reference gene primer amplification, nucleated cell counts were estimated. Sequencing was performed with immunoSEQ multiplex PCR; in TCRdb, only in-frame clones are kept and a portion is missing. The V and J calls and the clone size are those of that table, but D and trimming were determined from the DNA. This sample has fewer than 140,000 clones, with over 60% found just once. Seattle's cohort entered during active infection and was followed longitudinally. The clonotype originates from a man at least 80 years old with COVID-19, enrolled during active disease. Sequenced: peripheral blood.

The DNA for the CDR3 is TGTGCCAGCTCACGGACAGGGAATGAAAAACTGTTTTTT. Residues: CASSRTGNEKLFF. The chain is built from TRBV18 and TRBJ1-4; 8 bases are a match to TRBD1. The CDR3 has 13 residues. From germline, CDR1 is KGHSH and CDR2 LQKENI. Unmatched junction bases numbered 0, after V lost 4 bases and J lost 5 bases.